The entry below gives a single T cell receptor (beta chain) sequence along with its context. Combining a sample-barcoded 5' primer with a J-beta primer mix, a second PCR ran for about 6 to 12 cycles. A template-switch adaptor that had 12 random nucleotides put a tag on each cDNA molecule. TCRdb reprocessed the 5' RACE reads with MiXCR, giving one entry per CDR3 protein. The sample yields over 700,000 distinct CDR3 sequences, around a quarter seen once. The source of the sample is a study of blood T cells in healthy people across ages. Overall study context: Researchers report that template switching captured about one barcoded beta molecule per two T cells.

CDR1 DFQATT and CDR2 SNEGSKA come from the germline V gene (reference sequence). V lost 6 bases and J 4 bases, leaving 12 bases between the germline ends. The CDR3 totals 12 residues. These data were likewise used in another study, on T cells of mothers and their children.

Sequenced input: blood. The rearrangement joins TRBV20-1 to TRBJ1-2, with D perhaps matching TRBD1 (5 bases). The clonotype originates from a boy aged 5-17 years in good health. The DNA for the CDR3 is TGCAGTGCATTGACAGAATTCTATGGCTACACCTTC. Amino acid sequence: CSALTEFYGYTF.